Below are 4 T cell receptor beta chains sequenced from a single sample in a study of control samples from healthy donors and cancer patients. TCRdb's copy holds only in-frame clones and misses some; the assay was immunoSEQ multiplex PCR. The sample shows more than 95,000 clones, about 92% of them seen only once. Sequencing was carried out using blood. These receptor sequences come from a young man in good health.

The rearrangement links TRBV6-1 to TRBJ2-7; 13 bases agree with TRBD2. With 6 bases clipped from V and 0 bases from J, the junction kept 11 bases outside the gene matches. The CDR3 extends over 18 amino acids. The germline V gene encodes CDR1 MNHNS and CDR2 SASEGT. The CDR3 DNA follows: TGTGCCAGCAGAGAACTCGGGACTAGCGGGACCAACTCCTACGAGCAGTACTTC. Protein sequence: CASRELGTSGTNSYEQYF.

The chain carries TRBV19 and TRBJ1-3; TRBD1 matches 9 bases. The CDR3 extends over 17 amino acids. Germline CDR1 reads LNHDA; CDR2 reads SQIVND (reference sequence). With 4 bases clipped from V and 0 bases from J, the junction kept 7 bases outside the gene matches. CDR3 region: CASSTRRGQGSGNTIYF. In nucleotides, the CDR3 is TGTGCCAGTAGTACCCGCCGGGGACAGGGCTCTGGAAACACCATATATTTT.

This clone was counted only a few times. This chain connects TRBV18 to TRBJ1-5; tentatively, D is TRBD1 (5 bases). The length of the CDR3 is 14 residues. The germline V gene has CDR1 KGHSH and CDR2 LQKENI. Trimming took 2 bases from V and 6 from J, leaving 11 bases between them. The CDR3 protein is CASSPKGSGQPQHF. CDR3 coding DNA: TGTGCCAGCTCACCAAAGGGGTCTGGTCAGCCCCAGCATTTT.

This chain connects TRBV5-8 to TRBJ2-7; unclear D gene. V was trimmed by 4 bases and J by 4 bases, leaving 9 bases between them. Per germline, CDR1 SGHTS and CDR2 YDEGEE. CDR3 length equals 12 residues. The CDR3 reads CASSRSLYEQYF. The CDR3 bases are TGTGCCAGCAGCCGGTCCCTATACGAGCAGTACTTC.